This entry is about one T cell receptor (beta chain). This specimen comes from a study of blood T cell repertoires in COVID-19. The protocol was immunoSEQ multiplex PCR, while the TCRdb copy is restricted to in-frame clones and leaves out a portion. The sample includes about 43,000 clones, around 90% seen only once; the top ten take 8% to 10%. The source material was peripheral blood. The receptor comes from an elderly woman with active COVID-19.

CDR3 loop: CASSVGRDRDTDTQYF. CDR3 nucleotide sequence: TGTGCCAGCAGCGTAGGCCGGGACAGGGACACAGATACGCAGTATTTT. V and J are TRBV9 and TRBJ2-3; TRBD1 matches 9 bases. The germline V gene has CDR1 SGDLS and CDR2 YYNGEE. This CDR3 has 16 amino acids. V gave up 0 bases and J gave up 2 bases; unmatched junction bases: 4.